This is a list of T cell receptor beta chains from one sample in a study of Tregs in tolerant kidney transplant recipients. Libraries were prepared by immunoSEQ multiplex PCR; TCRdb keeps only in-frame clonotypes and omits some of them. The repertoire holds around 70,000 clones, with 92% as singletons. Material: CD8+ T cells from blood, obtained before the transplant. The receptors were gathered from a human donor who received a combined kidney and bone marrow transplant. CDR3s include the opening cysteine and the closing phenylalanine or tryptophan.

J gene: TRBJ2-3
CDR3 length: 16
V gene: TRBV9
CDR3 protein: CASSDLAGGPGDTQYF

J gene: TRBJ2-5
CDR3 length: 12
V gene: TRBV7-2
CDR3 protein: CASSDPRETQYF

J gene: TRBJ1-3
CDR3 length: 16
V gene: TRBV9
CDR3 protein: CASSVGTGDAGNTIYF

J gene: TRBJ1-1
CDR3 length: 14
V gene: TRBV6-5
CDR3 protein: CASSQFGGNTEAFF

J gene: TRBJ2-2
CDR3 length: 16
V gene: TRBV4-1
CDR3 protein: CASSQGFSTNTGELFF

J gene: TRBJ2-7
CDR3 length: 14
V gene: TRBV13
CDR3 protein: CASSLGQGTYEQYF

J gene: TRBJ2-7
CDR3 length: 12
V gene: TRBV7-6
CDR3 protein: CASSLTDYEQYF

J gene: TRBJ1-2
CDR3 length: 13
V gene: TRBV7-9
CDR3 protein: CAVQRTANYGYTF

J gene: TRBJ2-7
CDR3 length: 13
V gene: TRBV30
CDR3 protein: CAWSVSSGYEQYF

J gene: TRBJ2-3
CDR3 length: 14
V gene: TRBV10-3
CDR3 protein: CAITAPGRTDTQYF

J gene: TRBJ2-2
CDR3 length: 15
V gene: TRBV12-5
CDR3 protein: CASGTTGPNTGELFF

J gene: TRBJ2-3
CDR3 length: 15
V gene: TRBV14
CDR3 protein: CASSQVGLSADTQYF

J gene: TRBJ2-1
CDR3 length: 19
V gene: TRBV7-3
CDR3 protein: CASSLMYYRGGRFYNEQFF

J gene: TRBJ2-6
CDR3 length: 17
V gene: TRBV9
CDR3 protein: CASSVGQGGSGANVLTF

J gene: TRBJ2-1
CDR3 length: 14
V gene: TRBV29-1
CDR3 protein: CSSRSGSAYNEQFF

J gene: TRBJ2-5
CDR3 length: 11
V gene: TRBV7-9
CDR3 protein: CASSYQETQYF

J gene: TRBJ2-1
CDR3 length: 16
V gene: TRBV19
CDR3 protein: CASGTSGWGLYNEQFF

J gene: TRBJ2-6
CDR3 length: 18
V gene: TRBV7-6
CDR3 protein: CASSQRGQGLSGANVLTF

J gene: TRBJ2-7
CDR3 length: 16
V gene: TRBV12-2
CDR3 protein: CASRSGLAGSSYEQYF

J gene: TRBJ1-1
CDR3 length: 12
V gene: TRBV27
CDR3 protein: CATITGGTEAFF

J gene: TRBJ1-4
CDR3 length: 12
V gene: TRBV30
CDR3 protein: CAWSSGNEKLFF

J gene: TRBJ2-3
CDR3 length: 15
V gene: TRBV16
CDR3 protein: CASSQFPGTTDTQYF

J gene: TRBJ2-7
CDR3 length: 19
V gene: TRBV12-5
CDR3 protein: CASGLALLAGEKFVYEQYF

J gene: TRBJ1-3
CDR3 length: 15
V gene: TRBV9
CDR3 protein: CASSVGGGRSDTIYF

J gene: TRBJ1-2
CDR3 length: 15
V gene: TRBV10-3
CDR3 protein: CAISTGDRGAYGYTF

J gene: TRBJ1-5
CDR3 length: 12
V gene: TRBV5-4
CDR3 protein: CASSFENQPQHF

J gene: TRBJ2-1
CDR3 length: 14
V gene: TRBV7-9
CDR3 protein: CASSSPLAYNEQFF

J gene: TRBJ2-7
CDR3 length: 15
V gene: TRBV5-6
CDR3 protein: CASSLAAVYPYEQYF

J gene: TRBJ2-5
CDR3 length: 18
V gene: TRBV23-1
CDR3 protein: CASSRMTGIRGPQETQYF

J gene: TRBJ2-7
CDR3 length: 15
V gene: TRBV27
CDR3 protein: CASSLAGGVTYEQYF

J gene: TRBJ2-5
CDR3 length: 15
V gene: TRBV9
CDR3 protein: CASSAEGGVGETQYF

J gene: TRBJ2-2
CDR3 length: 19
V gene: TRBV7-8
CDR3 protein: CASSSPGGVGGGYTGELFF

J gene: TRBJ2-7
CDR3 length: 13
V gene: TRBV28
CDR3 protein: CASSPQGAGEQYF

J gene: TRBJ1-1
CDR3 length: 13
V gene: TRBV6-1
CDR3 protein: CASRQTGAGEAFF

J gene: TRBJ2-1
CDR3 length: 17
V gene: TRBV11-3
CDR3 protein: CASSSSPGQGVYNEQFF

J gene: TRBJ1-6
CDR3 length: 14
V gene: TRBV28
CDR3 protein: CASSLDRTNSPLHF